The 31 T cell receptor beta chains given below trace back to one sample, sequenced in a study of Ad26.COV2.S vaccination and SARS-CoV-2 variants. Only in-frame clones appear in the TCRdb table, and some are missing; sequencing was by immunoSEQ multiplex PCR. The data contain around 400,000 clones, approximately 90% of them singletons. Treatment meaning: over 15 received Ad26.COV2.S at low or high dose, single or two shots; roughly 5 received placebo; per-sample allocation not given. At day 63 after the first vaccine or placebo injection, samples were drawn. The sample here was peripheral blood, taken in a trial of Ad26.COV2.S vaccine versus placebo. The receptors derive from a person aged 18 to 59 who received the Ad26.COV2.S COVID-19 vaccine or a placebo.

The chain joins TRBV28 to TRBJ1-2, with D maybe TRBD1 (5 bases). Germline CDR1 is MDHEN and CDR2 is SYDVKM. V was shortened by 4 bases and J by 5 bases, with 17 bases between the two germline ends. The CDR3 has 15 residues. The CDR3 loop reads CASSSEGRTPYGYTF. The CDR3 nucleotides are TGTGCCAGCAGTTCCGAGGGACGGACCCCTTATGGCTACACCTTC.

The rearrangement links TRBV2 to TRBJ1-5; a weak D match, TRBD1 (6 bases). V shed 6 bases and J shed 3 bases, with 18 bases lying between them. CDR3 length equals 16 residues. Germline V lookup: CDR1 SNHLY, CDR2 FYNNEI. The CDR3 bases are TGTGCCAGCAGGAGGGGGGTGGGAATGGACAATCAGCCCCAGCATTTT. Amino acids: CASRRGVGMDNQPQHF.

The J gene is TRBJ2-4, the V gene TRBV7-2; D gene ambiguous. V lost 4 bases and J 6 bases, leaving 13 bases between the germline ends. Germline V gives CDR1 SGHTA, CDR2 FQGNSA. There are 14 residues in the CDR3. CDR3 DNA: TGTGCCAGCAGCTCCGGAAGTACCCGAAACATTCAGTACTTC. The encoded protein is CASSSGSTRNIQYF.

This rearrangement joins TRBV11-3 to TRBJ1-2, with D perhaps TRBD1 (5 bases). Germline assignment: CDR1 SGHNT and CDR2 YENEEA. This CDR3 is 15 amino acids long. Trimming cost V 1 base and J 4 bases, with 13 bases left between them. In DNA, the CDR3 is TGTGCCAGCAGCTTAGCCGGGGCCAACCCCTATGGCTACACCTTC. Translation gives CASSLAGANPYGYTF. Combining the CDR3 with reference TRBV11-3 and TRBJ1-2 gives the whole variable domain EAGVVQSPRYKIIEKKQPVAFWCNPISGHNTLYWYLQNLGQGPELLIRYENEEAVDDSQLPKDRFSAERLKGVDSTLKIQPAELGDSAVYLCASSLAGANPYGYTFGSGTRLTVV.

The CDR3 DNA sequence: TGTGCCAGCAGTGCGACAGCTGGAAACACCATATATTTT. Its protein product is CASSATAGNTIYF. The genes are TRBV2 and TRBJ1-3; tentative D call: TRBD1 (5 bases). V lost 4 bases and J lost 2, with 6 bases in between. This CDR3 comprises 13 residues. Looked up from germline, CDR1 is SNHLY and CDR2 is FYNNEI.

This chain links TRBV9 with TRBJ2-3; perhaps TRBD1 as D (5 bases). CDR1 is SGDLS and CDR2 is YYNGEE in the germline V gene. Trimming left V 4 bases short and J 7 bases short, with 22 bases between. CDR3 length: 16 amino acids. CDR3 amino acids: CASSLLDSANLNTQYF. The CDR3 nucleotides read TGTGCCAGCAGCCTTTTAGACAGCGCTAACCTTAATACGCAGTATTTT.

The genes are TRBV18 and TRBJ1-2; D might be TRBD1 (5 bases). Germline loops: CDR1 KGHSH, CDR2 LQKENI. V was pared by 6 bases and J by 3 bases, with 11 bases between. The CDR3 spans 13 residues. The CDR3 is CASSMRGDYGYTF. As DNA, the CDR3 is TGTGCCAGCTCCATGAGGGGAGACTATGGCTACACCTTC.

CDR3 sequence reads: CASRYGQGGYGYTF. The CDR3 DNA reads as TGCGCCAGCAGGTACGGACAGGGTGGCTATGGCTACACCTTC. The chain combines TRBV5-1 with TRBJ1-2; 8 bases are a match to TRBD1. The CDR3 runs to 14 residues. The trim removed 5 bases at V and 4 bases at J, leaving 7 bases unmatched. Germline V CDR1 and CDR2: SGHRS, YFSETQ. Variable domain in full (rest from reference TRBV5-1 and TRBJ1-2): KAGVTQTPRYLIKTRGQQVTLSCSPISGHRSVSWYQQTPGQGLQFLFEYFSETQRNKGNFPGRFSGRQFSNSRSEMNVSTLELGDSALYLCASRYGQGGYGYTFGSGTRLTVV.

CDR3 nucleotides: TGTGCCAGCTGCTCAGCTAGGCCCCTCACAGATACGCAGTATTTT. It translates to CASCSARPLTDTQYF. This chain links TRBV27 with TRBJ2-3; no clear D gene. V lost 8 bases and J lost 2, with 17 bases in between. The CDR3 runs to 15 residues. Germline V gene sequence: CDR1 MNHEY, CDR2 SMNVEV (reference sequence).

The chain recombines TRBV7-8 with TRBJ2-1; either TRBD1 or TRBD2 may supply D (5 bases each). V lost 0 bases and J 8 bases, leaving 11 bases between the germline ends. Germline V gene data show CDR1 as SGHVS and CDR2 as FQNEAQ. The CDR3 length is 14 residues. For the CDR3, the DNA is TGTGCCAGCAGCTTAGCGGGAGTGGGGGATGAGCAGTTCTTC. Translating gives CASSLAGVGDEQFF.

The rearrangement links TRBV19 to TRBJ1-3; D is perhaps TRBD1 (6 bases). Trimming took off 7 bases at V and 4 bases at J, with 17 bases between the two ends. Germline assignment: CDR1 LNHDA and CDR2 SQIVND (reference sequence). The CDR3 is 15 amino acids. This CDR3 reads CASTSPGTSGNTIYF. CDR3 nucleotides: TGTGCCAGTACCTCGCCCGGGACATCGGGAAACACCATATATTTT.

The chain recombines TRBV4-1 with TRBJ2-2; D unclear. Trimming shortened V by 2 bases and J by 6 bases, and 13 bases separated the two germline ends. The CDR3 loop spans 15 amino acids. Germline loops: CDR1 MGHRA, CDR2 YSYEKL. CDR3 DNA sequence: TGCGCCAGCAGCCAAAGGATAGGGTTCGCCGGGGAGCTGTTTTTT. Translating gives CASSQRIGFAGELFF.

V and J are TRBV30 and TRBJ2-7; 7 bases fit TRBD2. CDR1 and CDR2 (germline): GTSNPN, SVGIG (reference sequence). The length of the CDR3 is 13 residues. The ends lost 0 bases at V and 4 bases at J; junction bases unmatched: 3. This CDR3 is CAWSVGGEYEQYF. Written as DNA, the CDR3 is TGTGCCTGGAGTGTTGGGGGGGAGTACGAGCAGTACTTC.

V usage is TRBV28 and J usage is TRBJ2-7; D is unresolved. The CDR3 has 15 amino acids. The germline CDR1 and CDR2 sequences are MDHEN and SYDVKM. V lost 6 bases and J 5 bases, leaving 20 bases between the germline ends. CDR3 sequence (DNA): TGTGCCAGCAGCCTCACACTTCGGTATCACCACGAGCAGTACTTC. Translating gives CASSLTLRYHHEQYF.

CDR3 DNA: TGCGCCAGCAGCCTGGACGGTGGGAGGGGGTACGAGCAGTTCTTC. Its protein is CASSLDGGRGYEQFF. This sequence joins TRBV5-1 and TRBJ2-1; perhaps TRBD2 as D (7 bases). Germline-derived CDR1 and CDR2 are SGHRS and YFSETQ. The CDR3 contains 15 residues. With 4 bases removed from V and 10 bases from J, the gap between germline ends came to 21 bases. Using reference TRBV5-1 and TRBJ2-1 for the parts outside the CDR3, the full variable domain is KAGVTQTPRYLIKTRGQQVTLSCSPISGHRSVSWYQQTPGQGLQFLFEYFSETQRNKGNFPGRFSGRQFSNSRSEMNVSTLELGDSALYLCASSLDGGRGYEQFFGPGTRLTVL.

A word on this clone: The junction differs from germline at one of its ends, possibly a read error. The chain has TRBV29-1 and TRBJ2-3; 7 bases agree with TRBD1. The CDR3 is 16 residues long. The germline gives CDR1 SQVTM, CDR2 ANQGSEA. CDR3 amino acids: CSVEGWGQTLADTQYF. The CDR3 DNA sequence: TGCAGCGTCGAAGGCTGGGGACAGACATTGGCAGATACGCAGTATTTT.

CDR3 residues: CASSQTTTRYNEQFF. CDR3 coding DNA: TGCGCCAGCAGCCAAACAACAACTAGATACAATGAGCAGTTCTTC. The rearrangement links TRBV4-1 to TRBJ2-1; TRBD2 might be the D (5 bases). Germline CDR1 reads MGHRA; CDR2 reads YSYEKL. The V gene lost 2 bases and the J gene lost 4 bases, with 12 bases spanning the gap. The CDR3 sequence is 15 residues long.

The rearrangement uses TRBV3-1 (or the pseudogene TRBV3-2) and TRBJ2-3; 8 bases map to TRBD1. The junction had 4 bases not matched to a gene; V was cut back by 4 bases and J by 4 bases. The length of the CDR3 is 14 residues. CDR1 and CDR2 from the germline V gene are LGHDT and YNNKEL (reference sequence). The CDR3 DNA sequence: TGTGCCAGCAGCCCCAGGGGGCGCCCAGATACGCAGTATTTT. Amino acid sequence: CASSPRGRPDTQYF.

The chain has TRBV7-9 and TRBJ2-1; 13 positions agree with TRBD2. J lost 7 bases, V lost 2 bases, and 5 bases had no gene match. The germline CDR1 and CDR2 sequences are SEHNR and FQNEAQ (reference sequence). The CDR3 runs to 16 residues. The CDR3 DNA reads as TGTGCCAGCAGCTTAAGGACTAGCGGGAGAGGAAATGAGCAGTTCTTC. Its protein product is CASSLRTSGRGNEQFF.

A word on this clone: Other nucleotide sequences in the sample specify the same CDR3. The chain links TRBV10-3 to TRBJ2-5; D may be TRBD1 (6 bases). The CDR3 runs to 14 residues. CDR1 and CDR2 from the germline V gene are ENHRY and SYGVKD. V gave up 4 bases and J gave up 2 bases, with 11 bases separating them. The CDR3 DNA is TGTGCCATCAGTGGGGGGCAAGGACAAGAGACCCAGTACTTC. It translates to CAISGGQGQETQYF.

In the case of this clone: One end of the junction varies from germline; a read error may be responsible. The rearrangement links TRBV7-7 to TRBJ2-2, with TRBD2 matching 11 bases. This CDR3 is built from 16 residues. Germline CDR1 SSHAT, CDR2 FNYEAQ (reference sequence). The CDR3 reads CASSLELAGATGELFF. DNA for the CDR3: TGTGCTAGCAGCTTAGAACTAGCGGGAGCCACCGGGGAGCTGTTTTTT.

The chain is built from TRBV5-1 and TRBJ1-1, with D unclear. V was cut by 0 bases and J by 4 bases, with 10 bases left in between. CDR1 and CDR2 (germline): SGHRS, YFSETQ. The CDR3 has 14 amino acids. This chain's CDR3 is CASSLVAGATEAFF. The CDR3 nucleotides read TGCGCCAGCAGCTTGGTGGCGGGTGCCACTGAAGCTTTCTTT.

V usage is TRBV5-1 and J usage is TRBJ2-1; 7 bases map to TRBD2. This CDR3 contains 14 residues. V gave up 4 bases and J gave up 9 bases; unmatched junction bases: 10. Looked up from germline, CDR1 is SGHRS and CDR2 is YFSETQ. The CDR3 DNA is TGCGCCAGCAGCCAGGGCCAAGGGAGGGGTGAGCAGTTCTTC. Its protein is CASSQGQGRGEQFF. The full variable domain, rest sourced from reference TRBV5-1 and TRBJ2-1, is KAGVTQTPRYLIKTRGQQVTLSCSPISGHRSVSWYQQTPGQGLQFLFEYFSETQRNKGNFPGRFSGRQFSNSRSEMNVSTLELGDSALYLCASSQGQGRGEQFFGPGTRLTVL.

The chain couples TRBV27 to TRBJ1-2, with D perhaps TRBD1 (5 bases). Germline loops: CDR1 MNHEY, CDR2 SMNVEV (reference sequence). Trimming cost V 5 bases and J 4 bases, with 14 bases left between them. This CDR3 has 14 amino acids. DNA of the CDR3: TGTGCCAGCAGTCGTTCGACAGCGCTCTATGGCTACACCTTC. Its protein is CASSRSTALYGYTF.

The chain is built from TRBV28 and TRBJ2-5, with TRBD1 matching 9 bases. Trimming at V came to 3 bases and at J to 2 bases, leaving 16 bases not matched to a gene. Germline V gene data show CDR1 as MDHEN and CDR2 as SYDVKM. This CDR3 comprises 19 residues. The CDR3, as DNA: TGTGCCAGCAGTTTCCCCAGGACAGGGGCAACCCCACTTCAAGAGACCCAGTACTTC. This encodes CASSFPRTGATPLQETQYF.

This chain links TRBV13 with TRBJ2-1; the match to TRBD2 covers 9 bases. Germline CDR1 is PRHDT and CDR2 is FYEKMQ (reference sequence). The ends lost 4 bases at V and 0 bases at J; junction bases unmatched: 10. The CDR3 is 18 amino acids. The CDR3 here is CASSSSPPLAGSYNEQFF. The CDR3 coding sequence is TGTGCCAGCAGCTCGTCCCCCCCACTAGCGGGCTCCTACAATGAGCAGTTCTTC.

This clone appeared once. Other DNA sequences in the sample encode the same CDR3. V and J are TRBV29-1 and TRBJ2-7; a possible D gene is TRBD1 (5 bases). The V and J ends lost 4 bases and 2 bases respectively, with 6 bases between them. The germline gives CDR1 SQVTM, CDR2 ANQGSEA. This CDR3 comprises 11 residues. CDR3 in DNA: TGCAGCGTTGGGACAACCTACGAGCAGTACTTC. Its translation is CSVGTTYEQYF.

The J gene is TRBJ2-1, the V gene TRBV28; D call uncertain. CDR3 length: 15 residues. The germline V gene encodes CDR1 MDHEN and CDR2 SYDVKM. Trimming removed 4 bases at V and 2 bases at J, with 12 bases between. The CDR3 DNA reads TGTGCCAGCAGTTCTCCGCCGGTGGCCTACAATGAGCAGTTCTTC. Its translation is CASSSPPVAYNEQFF.

The sample holds a few counts of this clone. V usage is TRBV2 and J usage is TRBJ2-3, with D maybe TRBD2 (6 bases). CDR3 length equals 11 residues. Trimming left V 8 bases short and J 6 bases short, with 9 bases between. Germline V gene lookup returns CDR1 SNHLY and CDR2 FYNNEI. The CDR3 bases are TGTGCCAGCGCGGGGAGCGATACGCAGTATTTT. The encoded protein is CASAGSDTQYF.

The rearrangement joins TRBV19 to TRBJ1-1; TRBD1 aligns across 10 bases. The CDR3 consists of 14 residues. Germline-derived CDR1 and CDR2 are LNHDA and SQIVND (reference sequence). V lost 4 bases and J lost 6; bases outside the gene matches: 5. The chain's CDR3 is CASSRTGGDSEAFF. The CDR3 DNA is TGTGCCAGTAGTAGGACAGGGGGAGATTCTGAAGCTTTCTTT.

The rearrangement links TRBV28 to TRBJ2-7; 10 positions match TRBD1. J gave up 3 bases and V 5 bases, and 7 bases lay outside the gene matches. The CDR3 spans 15 residues. Germline V lookup: CDR1 MDHEN, CDR2 SYDVKM. The chain's CDR3 is CASSGTDRGSYEQYF. The DNA of the CDR3 is TGTGCCAGCAGTGGGACGGACAGGGGGAGCTACGAGCAGTACTTC.